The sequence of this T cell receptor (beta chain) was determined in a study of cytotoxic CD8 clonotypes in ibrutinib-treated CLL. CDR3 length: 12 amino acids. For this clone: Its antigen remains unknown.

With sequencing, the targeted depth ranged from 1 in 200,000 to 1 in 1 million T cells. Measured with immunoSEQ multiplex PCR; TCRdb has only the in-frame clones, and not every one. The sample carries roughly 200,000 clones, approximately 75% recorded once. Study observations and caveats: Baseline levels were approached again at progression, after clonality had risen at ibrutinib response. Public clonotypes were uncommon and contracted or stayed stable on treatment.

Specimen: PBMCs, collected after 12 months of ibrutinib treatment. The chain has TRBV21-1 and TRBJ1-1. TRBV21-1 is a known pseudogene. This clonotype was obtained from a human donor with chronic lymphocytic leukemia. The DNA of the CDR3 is TGTGCCAGCAGCAAAAAAAACGGGACCCCTAGCTTT. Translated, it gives CASSKKNGTPSF.